This T cell receptor beta chain appears in the sequencing data of a study of T cell responses to AZD1222 COVID-19 vaccine. Profiling relied on immunoSEQ multiplex PCR, and the TCRdb table lists in-frame clones only, not all of them. The profile covers 100,000 to 150,000 clones, with around 89% appearing a single time and 1.5% to 1.8% taken by the ten largest. Germline V lookup: CDR1 SGHTA, CDR2 FQGNSA. V lost 1 base and J lost 1; bases outside the gene matches: 4. The CDR3 sequence is 15 residues long. This clone was found a few times. What it binds is not known. Whole-study findings and limits: Mapped onto spike, vaccine-associated CD4 TCRs spanned it and were dominant at 160-218 and 743-854. Following two doses of AZD1222, Spike-specific TCR breadth and depth rose.

This sequence originates from an adult in good health. The sample consisted of peripheral blood, taken on day 0 of AZD1222 vaccination. The genes are TRBV7-2 and TRBJ2-7; 7 bases align to TRBD1. The CDR3 DNA reads as TGTGCCAGCAGCTTAGAGAGGGGGCCTTCCTACGAGCAGTACTTC. It codes for CASSLERGPSYEQYF.